The next 5 T cell receptor beta chains were all read from a single sample in a study of T cell responses to AZD1222 COVID-19 vaccine. Measured with immunoSEQ multiplex PCR; TCRdb has only the in-frame clones, and not every one. Of over 150,000 clones listed, around 85% were seen once; the top ten hold 4.5% to 6%. The sequencing used peripheral blood, collected on day 0 of MenACWY control vaccination. Every receptor here comes from an adult in good health.

The V gene is TRBV27, the J gene TRBJ2-7, with TRBD2 identical over 12 bases. Trimming removed 4 bases from V and 5 bases from J; junction bases left unmatched: 3. The CDR3 runs to 14 residues. Germline V gene lookup returns CDR1 MNHEY and CDR2 SMNVEV (reference sequence). The DNA for the CDR3 is TGTGCCAGCAGTTCTAGGACTAGCGGGAACGAGCAGTACTTC. It codes for CASSSRTSGNEQYF.

The chain joins TRBV19 to TRBJ2-7, with 10 positions matching TRBD1. The junction had 15 bases not matched to a gene; V was cut back by 6 bases and J by 4 bases. The CDR3 runs 17 residues. Germline CDR1 LNHDA, CDR2 SQIVND (reference sequence). This CDR3 reads CASSLWARDRGKYEQYV. The CDR3 bases are TGTGCCAGTAGCTTATGGGCCCGGGACAGGGGAAAGTACGAGCAGTACGTC.

The rearrangement links TRBV11-3 to TRBJ2-3, with D tentatively TRBD1 or TRBD2 (6 bases each). The CDR3 runs 20 residues. V was cut by 4 bases and J by 3 bases, with 29 bases left in between. The germline V gene has CDR1 SGHNT and CDR2 YENEEA. CDR3 DNA: TGTGCCAGCAGCTGGAGGGGGTCGGGGACCCAGTTTATAAAGACAGATACGCAGTATTTT. Its protein is CASSWRGSGTQFIKTDTQYF.

This chain uses TRBV18 with TRBJ2-7; 10 nucleotides agree with TRBD2. The J segment lost 1 base and the V segment lost 3 bases, leaving 15 bases of the junction unmatched. Germline CDR1 is KGHSH and CDR2 is LQKENI. The CDR3 contains 19 residues. The CDR3 spells CASSPTVGSGRRVSYEQYF. The CDR3 DNA is TGTGCCAGCTCACCTACCGTGGGTAGCGGGAGGAGAGTATCCTACGAGCAGTACTTC.

V and J are TRBV11-2 and TRBJ2-3; 8 nucleotides match TRBD2. The germline CDR1 and CDR2 sequences are SGHAT and FQNNGV. Trimming removed 1 base from V and 3 bases from J; junction bases left unmatched: 3. This CDR3 is 15 amino acids long. CDR3 DNA sequence: TGTGCCAGCAGCTTAGCGGGGGGGGTGACAGATACGCAGTATTTT. Its protein is CASSLAGGVTDTQYF.